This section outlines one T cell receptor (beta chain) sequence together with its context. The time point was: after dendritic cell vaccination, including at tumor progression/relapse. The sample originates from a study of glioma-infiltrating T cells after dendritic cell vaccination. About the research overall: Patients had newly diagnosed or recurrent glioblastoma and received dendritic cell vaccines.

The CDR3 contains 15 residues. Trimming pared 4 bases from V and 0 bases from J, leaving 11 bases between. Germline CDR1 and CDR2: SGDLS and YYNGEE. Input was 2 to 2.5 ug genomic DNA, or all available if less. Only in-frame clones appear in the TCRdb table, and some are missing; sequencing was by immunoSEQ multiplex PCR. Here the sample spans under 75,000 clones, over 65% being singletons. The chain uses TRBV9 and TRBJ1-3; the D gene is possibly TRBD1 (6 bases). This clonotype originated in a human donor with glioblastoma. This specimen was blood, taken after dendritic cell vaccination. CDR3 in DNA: TGTGCCAGCAGCTCGACAGGAAACTCTGGAAACACCATATATTTT. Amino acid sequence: CASSSTGNSGNTIYF. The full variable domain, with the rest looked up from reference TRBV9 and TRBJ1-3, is DSGVTQTPKHLITATGQRVTLRCSPRSGDLSVYWYQQSLDQGLQFLIQYYNGEERAKGNILERFSAQQFPDLHSELNLSSLELGDSALYFCASSSTGNSGNTIYFGEGSWLTVV.